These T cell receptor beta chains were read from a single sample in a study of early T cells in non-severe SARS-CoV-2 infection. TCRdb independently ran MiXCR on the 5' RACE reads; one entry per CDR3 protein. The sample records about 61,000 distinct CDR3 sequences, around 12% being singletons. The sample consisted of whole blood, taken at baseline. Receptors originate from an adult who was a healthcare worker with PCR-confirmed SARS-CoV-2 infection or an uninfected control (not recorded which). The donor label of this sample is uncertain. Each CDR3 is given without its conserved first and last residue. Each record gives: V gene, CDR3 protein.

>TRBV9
ASSVGRTGGPGEQF
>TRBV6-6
ASSYPEGEKLF
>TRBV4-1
ASSQERVAGGPVKTQY
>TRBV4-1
ASSQDPPTMENTEAF
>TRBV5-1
ASSWTGGSDEKLF
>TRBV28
ASTGWAASSGNTIY
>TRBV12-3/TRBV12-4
ASSLSWGGQDQETQY
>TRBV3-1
ASSLDREWDIGAKETQY
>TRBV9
ASSVEAGSFEAF
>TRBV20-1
SAREWGLMLQETQY
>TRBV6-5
ASSYQYRGGTRGPEAF
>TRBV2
ASRTAPGELF
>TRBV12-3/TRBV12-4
ASKPGRRAETQY
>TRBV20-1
SARAGDWPPYNEQF
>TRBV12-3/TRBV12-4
ASSWDRTGSPLH
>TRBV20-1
SATASGQWSNQPQH
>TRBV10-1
ASSGSGTGNTEAF
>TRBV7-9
ASSFRLAGANEQF
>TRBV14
ASSQDPWQGARSPLH
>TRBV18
ASSPLEGSRQAEAF
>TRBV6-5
ASSYDGQGNEKLF
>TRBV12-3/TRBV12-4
ASSLPGQMNTEAF
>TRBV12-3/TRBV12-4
ASSLSVQPQH
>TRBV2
ASSEIFGESIQY
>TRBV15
ATSATDGTEAF
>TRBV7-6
ASSSPDGPETQY
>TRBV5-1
ASSASGGRTDTQY
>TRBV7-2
ASSTGARSSYNEQF
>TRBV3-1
ASSQSNQPQH
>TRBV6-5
ASSYSTGPETQY
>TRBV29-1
SVSNRGGGLYNEQF
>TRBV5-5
ASSPTLDRGHGYT
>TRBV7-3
ASSFSGTANTGELF
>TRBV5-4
ASSFRGLTYNEQF
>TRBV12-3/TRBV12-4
ASSGTTSYNEQF
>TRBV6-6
ASTRGAGNTIY
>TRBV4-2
ASSQPGTGGRNEQF
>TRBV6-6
ASSYPQEVEDTQY
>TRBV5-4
ASGRTGKETQY
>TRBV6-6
ASRSSTGLDTQY
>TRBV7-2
ASSFAPPSYNEQF
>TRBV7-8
ASSLFSGGTYTQY
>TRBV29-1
SVEEQGWGDNEQF
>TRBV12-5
ASGFGQSEAF
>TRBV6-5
ASSYGRLAGNQETQY
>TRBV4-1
ASSQVAGTVHNYGYT
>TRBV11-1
ASSFLGDPSNSPLH
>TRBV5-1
ASSHRSSTDTQY
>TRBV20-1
SARHRLGTSDTQY